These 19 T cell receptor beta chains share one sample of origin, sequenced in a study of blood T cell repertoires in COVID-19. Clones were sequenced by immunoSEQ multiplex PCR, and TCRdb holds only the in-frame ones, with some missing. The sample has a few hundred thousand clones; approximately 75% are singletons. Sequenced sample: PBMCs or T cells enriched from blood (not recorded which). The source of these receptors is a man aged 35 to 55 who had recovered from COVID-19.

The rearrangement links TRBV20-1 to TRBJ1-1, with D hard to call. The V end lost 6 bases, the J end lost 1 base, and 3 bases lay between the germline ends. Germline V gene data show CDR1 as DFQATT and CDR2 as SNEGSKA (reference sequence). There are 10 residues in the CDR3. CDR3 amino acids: CSASNTEAFF. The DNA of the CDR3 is TGCAGTGCCTCGAACACTGAAGCTTTCTTT.

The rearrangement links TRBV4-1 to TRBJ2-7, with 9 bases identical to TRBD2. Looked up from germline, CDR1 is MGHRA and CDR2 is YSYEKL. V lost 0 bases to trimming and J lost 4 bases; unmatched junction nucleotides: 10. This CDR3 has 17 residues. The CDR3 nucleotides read TGCGCCAGCAGCCAAGATTTTGCGGGAGGGGACCGATACGAGCAGTACTTC. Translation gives CASSQDFAGGDRYEQYF.

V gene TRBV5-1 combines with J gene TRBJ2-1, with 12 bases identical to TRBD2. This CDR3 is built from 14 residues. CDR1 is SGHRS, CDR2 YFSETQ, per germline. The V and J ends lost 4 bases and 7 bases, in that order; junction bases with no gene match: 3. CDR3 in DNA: TGCGCCAGCAGCAAGACTAGCGGGGGAAATGAGCAGTTCTTC. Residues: CASSKTSGGNEQFF.

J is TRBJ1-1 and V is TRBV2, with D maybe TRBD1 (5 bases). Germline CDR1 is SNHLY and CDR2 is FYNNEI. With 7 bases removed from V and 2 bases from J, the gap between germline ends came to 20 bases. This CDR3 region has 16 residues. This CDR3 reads CASTKEAPGINTEAFF. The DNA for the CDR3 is TGTGCCAGCACCAAAGAAGCCCCAGGGATTAACACTGAAGCTTTCTTT.

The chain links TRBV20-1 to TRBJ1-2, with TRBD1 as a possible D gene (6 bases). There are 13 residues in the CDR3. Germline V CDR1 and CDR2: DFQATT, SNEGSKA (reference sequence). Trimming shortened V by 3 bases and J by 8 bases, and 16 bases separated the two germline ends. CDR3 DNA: TGCAGTGCTAGTCAGGGGCGGACCTTCGGCTACACCTTC. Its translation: CSASQGRTFGYTF.

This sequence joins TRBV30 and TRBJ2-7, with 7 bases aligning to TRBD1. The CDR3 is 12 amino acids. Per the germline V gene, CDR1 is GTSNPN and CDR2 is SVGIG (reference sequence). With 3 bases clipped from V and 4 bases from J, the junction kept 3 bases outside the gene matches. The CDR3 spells CAWRVQGYEQYF. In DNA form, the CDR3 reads TGTGCCTGGAGAGTACAGGGGTACGAGCAGTACTTC.

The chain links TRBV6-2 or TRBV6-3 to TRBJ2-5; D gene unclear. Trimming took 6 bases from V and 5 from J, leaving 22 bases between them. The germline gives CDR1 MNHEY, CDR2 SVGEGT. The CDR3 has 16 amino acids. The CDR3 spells CASSPPPSLFEETQYF. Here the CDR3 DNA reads TGTGCCAGCAGCCCCCCCCCTAGTCTTTTTGAGGAGACCCAGTACTTC.

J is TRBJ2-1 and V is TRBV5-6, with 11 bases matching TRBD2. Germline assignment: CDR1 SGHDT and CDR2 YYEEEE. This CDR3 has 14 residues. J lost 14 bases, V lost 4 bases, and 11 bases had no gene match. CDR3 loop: CASSLGTSGLEEFF. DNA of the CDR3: TGTGCCAGCAGCCTTGGGACTAGCGGCCTGGAGGAGTTCTTC.

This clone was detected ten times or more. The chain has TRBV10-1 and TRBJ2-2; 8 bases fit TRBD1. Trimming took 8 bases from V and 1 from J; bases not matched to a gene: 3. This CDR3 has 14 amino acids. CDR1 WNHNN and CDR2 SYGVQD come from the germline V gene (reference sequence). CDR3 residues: CASSGTGNTGELFF. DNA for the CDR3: TGCGCCAGCTCCGGGACAGGGAACACCGGGGAGCTGTTTTTT.

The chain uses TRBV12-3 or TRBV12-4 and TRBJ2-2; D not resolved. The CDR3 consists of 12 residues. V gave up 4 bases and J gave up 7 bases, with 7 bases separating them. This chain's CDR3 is CASSYVIGELFF. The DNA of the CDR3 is TGTGCCAGCAGTTATGTTATCGGGGAGCTGTTTTTT.

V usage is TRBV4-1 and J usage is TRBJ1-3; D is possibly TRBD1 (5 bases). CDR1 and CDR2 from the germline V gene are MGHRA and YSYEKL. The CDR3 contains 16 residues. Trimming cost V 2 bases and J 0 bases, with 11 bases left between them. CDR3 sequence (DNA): TGCGCCAGCAGCCAATATAACAGGCGCTCTGGAAACACCATATATTTT. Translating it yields CASSQYNRRSGNTIYF.

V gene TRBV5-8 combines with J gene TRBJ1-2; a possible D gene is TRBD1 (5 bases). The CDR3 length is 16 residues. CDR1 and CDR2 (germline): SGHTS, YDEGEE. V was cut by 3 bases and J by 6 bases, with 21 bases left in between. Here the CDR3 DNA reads TGTGCCAGCAGCTCTTTGATCTCGGGGGACGCCGATGGCTACACCTTC. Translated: CASSSLISGDADGYTF.

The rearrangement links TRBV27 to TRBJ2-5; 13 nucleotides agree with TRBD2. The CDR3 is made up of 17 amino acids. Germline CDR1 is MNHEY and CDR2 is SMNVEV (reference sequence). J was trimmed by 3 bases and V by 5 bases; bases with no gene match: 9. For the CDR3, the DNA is TGTGCCAGCAGTCCCATTATGGGACTAGCGGGGAAAGAGACCCAGTACTTC. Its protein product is CASSPIMGLAGKETQYF.

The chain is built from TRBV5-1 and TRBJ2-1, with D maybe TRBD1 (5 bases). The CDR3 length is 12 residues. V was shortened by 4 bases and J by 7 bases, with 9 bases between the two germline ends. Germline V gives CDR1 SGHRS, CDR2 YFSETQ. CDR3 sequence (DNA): TGCGCCAGCAGCCGTCAGGGTAATGAGCAGTTCTTC. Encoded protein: CASSRQGNEQFF. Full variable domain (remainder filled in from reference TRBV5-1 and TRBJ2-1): KAGVTQTPRYLIKTRGQQVTLSCSPISGHRSVSWYQQTPGQGLQFLFEYFSETQRNKGNFPGRFSGRQFSNSRSEMNVSTLELGDSALYLCASSRQGNEQFFGPGTRLTVL.

CDR3 nucleotide sequence: TGTGCCAGCAGCTTAGGGGCCCGGGGAGCCCAAGAGACCCAGTACTTC. As protein: CASSLGARGAQETQYF. J is TRBJ2-5 and V is TRBV11-2, with D perhaps TRBD2 (5 bases). From germline, CDR1 is SGHAT and CDR2 FQNNGV. V shed 1 base and J shed 1 base, with 13 bases lying between them. CDR3 length equals 16 residues. The variable domain in full, with the rest retrieved from reference TRBV11-2 and TRBJ2-5, is EAGVAQSPRYKIIEKRQSVAFWCNPISGHATLYWYQQILGQGPKLLIQFQNNGVVDDSQLPKDRFSAERLKGVDSTLKIQPAKLEDSAVYLCASSLGARGAQETQYFGPGTRLLVL.

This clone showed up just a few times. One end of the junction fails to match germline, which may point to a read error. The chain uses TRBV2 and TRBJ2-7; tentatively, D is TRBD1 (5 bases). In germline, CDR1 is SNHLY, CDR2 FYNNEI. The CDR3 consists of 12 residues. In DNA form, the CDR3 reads TGTGCCAGCAGCGCTCCGCCCGCAGGGTTGTGTTTC. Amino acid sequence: CASSAPPAGLCF.

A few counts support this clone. The CDR3 DNA sequence: TGTGCCAGCAGGGGACACGGATCCTACGAGCAGTACTTC. Its protein is CASRGHGSYEQYF. The chain recombines TRBV6-5 with TRBJ2-7; D possibly corresponds to TRBD1 (6 bases). Germline V lookup: CDR1 MNHEY, CDR2 SVGAGI. This CDR3 comprises 13 residues. The V end was cut by 6 bases, the J end by 1 base, with 10 bases between.

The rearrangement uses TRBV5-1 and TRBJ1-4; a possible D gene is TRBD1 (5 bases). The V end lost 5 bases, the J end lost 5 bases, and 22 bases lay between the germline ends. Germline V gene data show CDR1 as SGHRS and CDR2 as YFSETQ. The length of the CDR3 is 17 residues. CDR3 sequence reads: CASSQSPMGRENEKLFF. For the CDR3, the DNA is TGCGCCAGCAGTCAAAGCCCTATGGGACGGGAGAATGAAAAACTGTTTTTT.

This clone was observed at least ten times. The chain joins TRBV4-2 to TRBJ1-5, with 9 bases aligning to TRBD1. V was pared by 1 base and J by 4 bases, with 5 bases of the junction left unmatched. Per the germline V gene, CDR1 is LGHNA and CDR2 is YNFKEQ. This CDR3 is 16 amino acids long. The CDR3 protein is CASSQAVQGANQPQHF. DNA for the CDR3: TGTGCCAGCAGCCAAGCGGTACAGGGGGCTAATCAGCCCCAGCATTTT.